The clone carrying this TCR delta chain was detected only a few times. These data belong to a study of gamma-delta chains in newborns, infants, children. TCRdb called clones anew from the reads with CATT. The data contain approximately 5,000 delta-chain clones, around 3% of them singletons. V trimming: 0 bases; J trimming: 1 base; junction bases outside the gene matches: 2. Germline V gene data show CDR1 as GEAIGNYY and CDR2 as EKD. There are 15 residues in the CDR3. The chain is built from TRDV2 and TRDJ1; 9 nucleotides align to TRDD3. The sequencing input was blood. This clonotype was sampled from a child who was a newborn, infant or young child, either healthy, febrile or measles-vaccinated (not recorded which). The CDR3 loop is CACDTVGIRTDKLIF. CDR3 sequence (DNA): TGTGCCTGTGACACCGTGGGGATACGCACCGATAAACTCATCTTT.